A selection of T cell receptor beta chains follows, all from one sample in a study of TIL therapy for anti-PD-1-resistant metastatic lung cancer. Assay used: immunoSEQ multiplex PCR; TCRdb lists only in-frame clones, some missing. The data contain about 60,000 clones, roughly two thirds of them singletons. The sequenced sample was blood, obtained at baseline. The receptors here all came from a person aged 25 to 80 with non-small cell lung cancer. Each CDR3 is given with its conserved first and last residue. D genes are given only for firm matches. Clone size is stated in some rows and not others, as once, few, many or a class when expanded.

J gene: TRBJ2-7; V gene: TRBV6-6; D gene: .; clone size: .; CDR3 protein: CASSYGSSSPVYEQYF; CDR3 DNA: TGTGCCAGCAGTTACGGGTCGTCCTCACCTGTCTACGAGCAGTACTTC
J gene: TRBJ2-5; V gene: TRBV2; D gene: .; clone size: .; CDR3 protein: CASKGRTARETQYF; CDR3 DNA: TGTGCCAGCAAGGGCCGGACAGCCCGGGAGACCCAGTACTTC
J gene: TRBJ2-7; V gene: TRBV4-1; D gene: .; clone size: .; CDR3 protein: CASSQVGTFYEQYF; CDR3 DNA: TGCGCCAGCAGCCAAGTCGGGACTTTCTACGAGCAGTACTTC
J gene: TRBJ1-4; V gene: TRBV30; D gene: .; clone size: .; CDR3 protein: CAWSVGQTTNEKLFF; CDR3 DNA: TGTGCCTGGAGTGTCGGGCAGACAACTAATGAAAAACTGTTTTTT
J gene: TRBJ2-1; V gene: TRBV5-4; D gene: TRBD2; clone size: many; CDR3 protein: CASSFDTGGPYNEQFF; CDR3 DNA: TGTGCCAGCAGCTTCGATACGGGGGGTCCGTACAATGAGCAGTTCTTC
J gene: TRBJ2-1; V gene: TRBV6-5; D gene: .; clone size: .; CDR3 protein: CASSYSLGDAPNEQFF; CDR3 DNA: TGTGCCAGCAGTTACTCGCTAGGGGACGCGCCCAATGAGCAGTTCTTC
J gene: TRBJ2-3; V gene: TRBV28; D gene: .; clone size: .; CDR3 protein: CASSPPGTRIYTQYF; CDR3 DNA: TGTGCCAGCAGTCCCCCCGGGACCCGAATTTATACGCAGTATTTT
J gene: TRBJ1-3; V gene: TRBV5-6; D gene: .; clone size: .; CDR3 protein: CASSYGGDWENTIYF; CDR3 DNA: TGTGCCAGCAGTTATGGCGGGGATTGGGAAAACACCATATATTTT
J gene: TRBJ1-4; V gene: TRBV5-1; D gene: .; clone size: .; CDR3 protein: CASSSTTEGEKLFF; CDR3 DNA: TGCGCCAGCAGCTCTACAACCGAGGGTGAAAAACTGTTTTTT
J gene: TRBJ2-1; V gene: TRBV6-6; D gene: .; clone size: .; CDR3 protein: CASSYSHRELDEQFF; CDR3 DNA: TGTGCCAGCAGTTACTCGCACAGGGAGTTAGATGAGCAGTTCTTC
J gene: TRBJ1-4; V gene: TRBV5-1; D gene: TRBD1; clone size: once; CDR3 protein: CASSLQGARVEKLFF; CDR3 DNA: TGCGCCAGCAGTCTACAGGGGGCGCGGGTTGAAAAACTGTTTTTT
J gene: TRBJ2-7; V gene: TRBV19; D gene: .; clone size: .; CDR3 protein: CASSGGLVGEQYF; CDR3 DNA: TGTGCCAGTAGTGGGGGGCTGGTGGGTGAGCAGTACTTC
J gene: TRBJ2-1; V gene: TRBV4-1; D gene: TRBD2; clone size: .; CDR3 protein: CASSPQGEGAGLALYNEQFF; CDR3 DNA: TGCGCCAGCAGCCCCCAGGGAGAGGGAGCGGGACTTGCACTTTACAATGAGCAGTTCTTC
J gene: TRBJ2-3; V gene: TRBV4-1; D gene: TRBD1; clone size: .; CDR3 protein: CASSQEGTVFGTDTQYF; CDR3 DNA: TGCGCCAGCAGCCAAGAAGGGACAGTATTTGGCACAGATACGCAGTATTTT
J gene: TRBJ2-7; V gene: TRBV5-4; D gene: TRBD1; clone size: .; CDR3 protein: CASSLTGVGEQYF; CDR3 DNA: TGTGCCAGCAGCTTGACAGGGGTCGGTGAGCAGTACTTC